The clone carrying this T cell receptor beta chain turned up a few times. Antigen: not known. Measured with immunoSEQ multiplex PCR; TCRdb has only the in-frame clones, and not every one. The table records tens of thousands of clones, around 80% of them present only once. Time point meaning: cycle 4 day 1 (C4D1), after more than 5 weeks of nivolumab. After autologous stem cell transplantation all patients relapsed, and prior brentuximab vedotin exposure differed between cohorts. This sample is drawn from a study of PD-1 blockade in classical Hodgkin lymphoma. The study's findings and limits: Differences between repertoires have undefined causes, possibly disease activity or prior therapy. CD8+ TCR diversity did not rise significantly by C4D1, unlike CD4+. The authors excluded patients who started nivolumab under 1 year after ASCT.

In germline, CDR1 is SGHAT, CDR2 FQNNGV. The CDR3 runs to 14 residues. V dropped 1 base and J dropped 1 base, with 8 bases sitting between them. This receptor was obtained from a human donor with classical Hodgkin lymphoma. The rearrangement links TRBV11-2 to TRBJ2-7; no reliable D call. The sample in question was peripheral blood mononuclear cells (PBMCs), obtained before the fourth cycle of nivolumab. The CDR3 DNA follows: TGTGCCAGCAGCTTAGCACAAGTTTCCTACGAGCAGTACTTC. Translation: CASSLAQVSYEQYF.